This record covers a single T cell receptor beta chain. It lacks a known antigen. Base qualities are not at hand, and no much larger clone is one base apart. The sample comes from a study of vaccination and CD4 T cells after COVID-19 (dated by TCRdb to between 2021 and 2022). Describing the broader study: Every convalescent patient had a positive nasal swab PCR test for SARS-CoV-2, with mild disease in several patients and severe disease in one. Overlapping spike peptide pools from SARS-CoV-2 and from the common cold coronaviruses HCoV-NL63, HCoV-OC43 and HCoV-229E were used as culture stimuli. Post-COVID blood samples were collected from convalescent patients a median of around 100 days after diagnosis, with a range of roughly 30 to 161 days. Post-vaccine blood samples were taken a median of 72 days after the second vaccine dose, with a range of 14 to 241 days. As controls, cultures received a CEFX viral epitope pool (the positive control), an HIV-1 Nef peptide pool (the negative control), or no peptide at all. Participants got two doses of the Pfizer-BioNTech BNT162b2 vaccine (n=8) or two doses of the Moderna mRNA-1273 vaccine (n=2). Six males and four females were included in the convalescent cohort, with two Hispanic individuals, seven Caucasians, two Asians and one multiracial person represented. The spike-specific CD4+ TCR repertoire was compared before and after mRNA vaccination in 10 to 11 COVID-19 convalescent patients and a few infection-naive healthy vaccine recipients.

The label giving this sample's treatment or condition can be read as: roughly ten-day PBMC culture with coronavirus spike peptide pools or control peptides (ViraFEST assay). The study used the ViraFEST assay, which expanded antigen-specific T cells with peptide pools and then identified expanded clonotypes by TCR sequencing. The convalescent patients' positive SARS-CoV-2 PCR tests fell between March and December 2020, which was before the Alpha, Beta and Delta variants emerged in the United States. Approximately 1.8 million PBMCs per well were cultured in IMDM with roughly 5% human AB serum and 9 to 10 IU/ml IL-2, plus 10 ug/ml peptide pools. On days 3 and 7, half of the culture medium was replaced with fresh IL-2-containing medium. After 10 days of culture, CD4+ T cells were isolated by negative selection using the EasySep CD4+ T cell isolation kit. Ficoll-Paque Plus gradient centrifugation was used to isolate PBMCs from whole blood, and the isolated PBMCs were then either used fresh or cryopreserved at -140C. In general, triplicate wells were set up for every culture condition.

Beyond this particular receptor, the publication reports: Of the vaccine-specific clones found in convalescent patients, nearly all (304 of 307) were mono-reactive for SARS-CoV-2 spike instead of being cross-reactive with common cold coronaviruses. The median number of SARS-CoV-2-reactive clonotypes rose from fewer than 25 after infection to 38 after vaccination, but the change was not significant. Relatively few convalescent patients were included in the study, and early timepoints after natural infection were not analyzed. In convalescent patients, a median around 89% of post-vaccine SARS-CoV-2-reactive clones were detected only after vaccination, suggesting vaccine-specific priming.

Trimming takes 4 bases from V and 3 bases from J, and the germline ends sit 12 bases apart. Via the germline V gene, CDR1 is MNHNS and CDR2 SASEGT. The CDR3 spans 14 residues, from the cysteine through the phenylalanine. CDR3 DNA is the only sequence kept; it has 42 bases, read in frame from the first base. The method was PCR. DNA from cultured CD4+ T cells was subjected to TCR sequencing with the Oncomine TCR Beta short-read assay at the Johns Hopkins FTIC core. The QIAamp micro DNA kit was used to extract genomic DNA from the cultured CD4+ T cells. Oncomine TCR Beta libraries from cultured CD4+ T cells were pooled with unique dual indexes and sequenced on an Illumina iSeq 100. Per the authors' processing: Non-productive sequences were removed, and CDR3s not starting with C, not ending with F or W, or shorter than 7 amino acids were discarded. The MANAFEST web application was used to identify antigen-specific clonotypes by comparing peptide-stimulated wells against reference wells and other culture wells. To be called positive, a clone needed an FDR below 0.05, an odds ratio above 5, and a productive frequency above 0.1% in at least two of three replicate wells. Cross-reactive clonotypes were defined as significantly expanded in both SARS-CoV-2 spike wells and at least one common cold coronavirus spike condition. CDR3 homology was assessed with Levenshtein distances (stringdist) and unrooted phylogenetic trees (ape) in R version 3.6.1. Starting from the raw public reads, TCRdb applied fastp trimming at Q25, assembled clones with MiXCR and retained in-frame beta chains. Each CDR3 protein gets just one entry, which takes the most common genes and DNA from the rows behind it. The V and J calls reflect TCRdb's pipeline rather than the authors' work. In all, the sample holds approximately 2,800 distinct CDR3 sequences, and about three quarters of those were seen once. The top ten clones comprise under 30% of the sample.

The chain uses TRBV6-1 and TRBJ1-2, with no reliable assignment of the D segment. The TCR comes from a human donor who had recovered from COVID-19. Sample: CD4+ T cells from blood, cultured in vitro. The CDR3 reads CASSGNGLHYGYTF. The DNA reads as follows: TGTGCCAGCAGTGGTAATGGGCTTCACTATGGCTACACCTTC.